This T cell receptor beta chain came from a study of shared clonotypes between healthy human individuals. Turning to the study itself: Three plates each covered CD4 naive and memory; CD8 naive two, CD8 memory one. Study-wide findings and caveats: Among non-shared clonotypes, generation probabilities were lower than among those shared by all four donors.

Some clones are missing from TCRdb's copy, which holds only in-frame ones; the method was immunoSEQ multiplex PCR. Of a few million clones in the sample, more than 90% are singletons; the top ten hold around 0.13%. Comments on this clone: Its antigen is not known.

Germline V gene data show CDR1 as SGHAT and CDR2 as FQNNGV. V was pared by 0 bases and J by 2 bases, with 14 bases of the junction left unmatched. This CDR3 region has 19 residues. The TCR originated in a man between 18 and 29 years old in good health. Sequenced: naive CD4+ T cells sorted from blood. Described subset: CD45RA+ positively selected. The J gene is TRBJ2-7, the V gene TRBV11-2; 9 bases are shared with TRBD1. The CDR3 reads CASSLDSRGQGQLPYEQYF. CDR3 nucleotides: TGTGCCAGCAGCTTAGATAGTCGGGGACAGGGCCAATTGCCCTACGAGCAGTACTTC. Filled out from reference TRBV11-2 and TRBJ2-7, the complete variable domain reads EAGVAQSPRYKIIEKRQSVAFWCNPISGHATLYWYQQILGQGPKLLIQFQNNGVVDDSQLPKDRFSAERLKGVDSTLKIQPAKLEDSAVYLCASSLDSRGQGQLPYEQYFGPGTRLTVT.